The T cell receptor (beta chain) under discussion was sequenced for a study of T-cell reconstitution after alpha-beta-depleted transplantation in children. Findings and caveats of the study: Where some patients showed high TCRbeta diversity at day 60, it came from recipient T cells and thymic progenitors that had survived. It was reported that alpha-beta T cells came from several hundred expanded graft clones (about two months after transplant). Newly produced T cells mostly accounted for T-cell counts and diversity one year post-transplant.

Note on this clonotype: Its cognate antigen is unknown.

Trimming left V 4 bases short and J 0 bases short, with 19 bases between. Germline V gene lookup returns CDR1 LGHDT and CDR2 YNNKEL (reference sequence). This CDR3 has 18 amino acids. Using unique molecular identifiers, the investigators prepared the TCRbeta library. Each CDR3 protein is one row after TCRdb ran MiXCR on the PCR reads. This sample has about 540,000 distinct CDR3 sequences, with 20% to 30% found just once. The clonotype was recovered from a boy under three years old with Wiskott-Aldrich syndrome, due to receive a stem cell transplant. This specimen was PBMCs, taken before TCRalphabeta/CD19-depleted stem cell transplant. V gene TRBV3-1 combines with J gene TRBJ2-4, with D tentatively TRBD1 (7 bases). The CDR3, as DNA: TGTGCCAGCAGCCTCCTCGGAGGGGGCTTGGGAGCCAAAAACATTCAGTACTTC. This codes for CASSLLGGGLGAKNIQYF.